The 17 T cell receptor beta chains in this list originate from one sample, sequenced in a study of vaccination effects on CD4 cells after COVID-19. Their antigens remain unidentified. Assay used: immunoSEQ multiplex PCR; TCRdb lists only in-frame clones, some missing. The table lists about 72,000 clones, 75% to 85% of them singletons. Before sequencing, viral peptide pools were used by the ViraFEST assay to expand antigen-specific CD4+ T cells. CD4+ T cell isolation took place after 10 days of culture. It was two doses of either the BNT162b2 or mRNA-1273 vaccine that participants received. Sample: CD4+ T cells from PBMCs cultured with HCoV-229E spike peptides, taken after COVID-19 vaccination. The source is a human donor who received a COVID-19 vaccine.

This clone has more than one count but fewer than ten. The chain has TRBV4-2 and TRBJ2-1, with TRBD2 matching over 8 bases. The CDR3 totals 16 residues. The V gene's germline CDR1 is LGHNA and CDR2 YNFKEQ. The V segment lost 1 base and the J segment 7 bases; nucleotides outside the gene matches: 9. CDR3 region: CASSQVSGESRNEQFF. The CDR3 DNA sequence: TGTGCCAGCAGCCAAGTTAGCGGGGAGTCTAGGAATGAGCAGTTCTTC.

Written as DNA, the CDR3 is TGTGCCAGCAGTGAAAGGCGGGACGGCACAGATACGCAGTATTTT. It yields the protein CASSERRDGTDTQYF. This chain links TRBV6-1 with TRBJ2-3, with D perhaps matching TRBD2 (6 bases). This CDR3 comprises 15 residues. The germline V gene has CDR1 MNHNS and CDR2 SASEGT. Trimming stripped 2 bases from V and 1 base from J, with 10 bases between.

This rearrangement joins TRBV10-2 to TRBJ2-7, with 9 bases matching TRBD1. Germline V gene data show CDR1 as WSHSY and CDR2 as SAAADI. V lost 3 bases to trimming and J lost 3 bases; unmatched junction nucleotides: 6. This CDR3 has 15 residues. CDR3 region: CASSDRDRADYEQYV. The CDR3 nucleotides read TGCGCCAGCAGTGACCGGGACAGGGCAGACTACGAGCAGTACGTC.

This clone was picked up a small number of times. V gene TRBV29-1 combines with J gene TRBJ1-2, with 9 bases lining up with TRBD1. Unmatched junction bases numbered 3, after V lost 3 bases and J lost 7 bases. Germline V gene data show CDR1 as SQVTM and CDR2 as ANQGSEA. The CDR3 extends over 12 amino acids. The CDR3 spells CSVEGDRVGYTF. CDR3 DNA: TGCAGCGTTGAGGGGGACAGGGTTGGCTACACCTTC.

V is TRBV6-2 or TRBV6-3 and J is TRBJ2-2; TRBD2 matches 8 bases. The CDR3 totals 17 residues. The germline gives CDR1 MNHEY, CDR2 SVGEGT. The V and J ends lost 0 bases and 3 bases, in that order; junction bases with no gene match: 6. The CDR3 DNA sequence: TGTGCCAGCAGTTACTCGGCCGGGGGGGTTGACACCGGGGAGCTGTTTTTT. Amino acid sequence: CASSYSAGGVDTGELFF.

The chain employs TRBV11-2 and TRBJ1-2; D is possibly TRBD1 (5 bases). With 2 bases removed from V and 0 bases from J, the gap between germline ends came to 19 bases. The CDR3 has 18 amino acids. The V gene's germline CDR1 is SGHAT and CDR2 FQNNGV. As DNA, the CDR3 is TGTGCCAGCAGCTTAACAGGTTTCGGGAAAGCAGCTAACTATGGCTACACCTTC. Translating gives CASSLTGFGKAANYGYTF.

The genes are TRBV7-8 and TRBJ2-7; the match to TRBD1 covers 7 bases. The CDR3 runs to 14 residues. In germline, CDR1 is SGHVS, CDR2 FQNEAQ. Trimming took 1 base from V and 4 from J; bases not matched to a gene: 4. The CDR3 DNA reads as TGTGCCAGCAGCTTAGGGGGGACAGCGTACGAGCAGTACGTC. Translating gives CASSLGGTAYEQYV.

The chain couples TRBV7-2 to TRBJ2-3, with D maybe TRBD1 (6 bases). CDR1 SGHTA and CDR2 FQGNSA come from the germline V gene. The length of the CDR3 is 14 residues. V shed 5 bases and J shed 0 bases, with 9 bases lying between them. This CDR3 reads CASSRGHSTDTQYF. For the CDR3, the DNA is TGTGCCAGCAGCAGGGGACACAGCACAGATACGCAGTATTTT.

This chain uses TRBV5-1 with TRBJ2-3; the D gene could be TRBD1 or TRBD2 (6 bases each). V lost 4 bases and J lost 3, with 15 bases in between. The CDR3 sequence is 15 residues long. Looked up from germline, CDR1 is SGHRS and CDR2 is YFSETQ. The CDR3 DNA is TGCGCCAGCAGCCCGGGGGTAGGGGGTACAGATACGCAGTATTTT. This codes for CASSPGVGGTDTQYF.

V gene TRBV5-6 combines with J gene TRBJ2-3; no definite D call. The V gene's germline CDR1 is SGHDT and CDR2 YYEEEE. V lost 1 base and J lost 6, with 18 bases in between. This CDR3 is 16 amino acids long. The CDR3 region has the DNA TGTGCCAGCAGCTTGTTATATCTGAAAAGGAGTGATACGCAGTATTTT. Its protein is CASSLLYLKRSDTQYF.

This clone was counted once. The chain recombines TRBV6-5 with TRBJ1-2; the D gene is possibly TRBD1 (6 bases). Germline V CDR1 and CDR2: MNHEY, SVGAGI. CDR3 size: 15 residues. Trimming removed 5 bases at V and 0 bases at J, with 13 bases between. The CDR3 DNA reads as TGTGCCAGCAGTCGCTCGGGGGCACCTAACTATGGCTACACCTTC. Translation: CASSRSGAPNYGYTF.

The J gene is TRBJ1-5, the V gene TRBV7-2; D remains ambiguous. Trimming cost V 3 bases and J 3 bases, with 9 bases left between them. The CDR3 has 14 amino acids. Germline V gene sequence: CDR1 SGHTA, CDR2 FQGNSA. CDR3 sequence (DNA): TGTGCCAGCAGCTTTGACCCACCCAATCAGCCCCAGCATTTT. Protein product: CASSFDPPNQPQHF.

The table lists this clone with a few counts. The V and J genes are TRBV12-3 or TRBV12-4 and TRBJ1-2; D not certain. The CDR3 has 13 amino acids. V was clipped by 1 base and J by 8 bases, with 11 bases between them. The CDR3 coding sequence is TGTGCCAGCAGTTTAGACGCGGTGAGGGGCTACACCTTC. Protein: CASSLDAVRGYTF.

The chain uses TRBV7-2 and TRBJ2-2; no clear D. Trimming cost V 5 bases and J 0 bases, with 13 bases left between them. The CDR3 runs to 16 residues. The germline CDR1 and CDR2 sequences are SGHTA and FQGNSA. The CDR3 DNA follows: TGTGCCAGCAGCAAGGTCGGGTTACCGAACACCGGGGAGCTGTTTTTT. Protein sequence: CASSKVGLPNTGELFF. Full variable domain (missing parts from reference TRBV7-2 and TRBJ2-2): GAGVSQSPSNKVTEKGKDVELRCDPISGHTALYWYRQSLGQGLEFLIYFQGNSAPDKSGLPSDRFSAERTGGSVSTLTIQRTQQEDSAVYLCASSKVGLPNTGELFFGEGSRLTVL.

The chain joins TRBV11-1 to TRBJ2-6; D ambiguous. The CDR3 sequence is 15 residues long. V lost 5 bases, J lost 1 base, and 9 bases lay in between. The germline V gene has CDR1 SGHAT and CDR2 FQDESV (reference sequence). The CDR3 loop reads CASSLDHSGANVLTF. CDR3 in DNA: TGTGCCAGCAGCCTCGATCATTCTGGGGCCAACGTCCTGACTTTC.

The gene calls are TRBV5-1 and TRBJ2-1; TRBD2 aligns across 9 bases. V was pared by 5 bases and J by 0 bases, with 6 bases of the junction left unmatched. Germline lookup yields CDR1 SGHRS and CDR2 YFSETQ. The CDR3 runs 16 residues. CDR3 DNA: TGCGCCAGCAGTCGTAGACTAGCGGACTCCTACAATGAGCAGTTCTTC. It is translated as CASSRRLADSYNEQFF.

The V gene is TRBV27, the J gene TRBJ1-6; D is unclear. V was trimmed by 4 bases and J by 10 bases, leaving 26 bases between them. Germline V gene sequence: CDR1 MNHEY, CDR2 SMNVEV (reference sequence). This CDR3 is 18 amino acids long. The CDR3 DNA reads TGTGCCAGCAGTTCCCACGACTATTCAAGGACTAAAGGATCACCCCTCCACTTT. Encoded protein: CASSSHDYSRTKGSPLHF.